This is a list of T cell receptor beta chains from one sample in a study of somatic mutations in cytotoxic T cells in rheumatoid arthritis. Assay: immunoSEQ multiplex PCR; the TCRdb copy retains only in-frame clones and omits some. The sample yields several thousand clones, 60% to 80% seen once. Sequenced material: CD8+ T cells sorted from blood, taken at a follow-up visit. The receptors stem from a woman in her seventies with rheumatoid arthritis. Both conserved end residues are part of each CDR3. The D gene is left open where the match is weak. Expanded clones are given a class, and other clones once, few, many or no size at all.

D: TRBD1
J: TRBJ2-3
V: TRBV5-1
size: NA
DNA: TGCGCCAGCAGCGACCCGGGACAGAGAACCACAGATACGCAGTATTTT
CDR3: CASSDPGQRTTDTQYF

D: NA
J: TRBJ2-5
V: TRBV11-2
size: NA
DNA: TGTGCCAGCAGCTCCCGACAGGACCAAGAGACCCAGTACTTC
CDR3: CASSSRQDQETQYF

D: NA
J: TRBJ2-1
V: TRBV9
size: NA
DNA: TGTGCCAGCAGCGGAGAGAGACTTGAGCAGTTCTTC
CDR3: CASSGERLEQFF

D: NA
J: TRBJ2-7
V: TRBV29-1
size: NA
DNA: TGCAGCGTTGAAGGGACGGGGGACAGCTCCTACGAGCAGTACTTC
CDR3: CSVEGTGDSSYEQYF

D: TRBD1
J: TRBJ2-7
V: TRBV28
size: NA
DNA: TGTGCCAGCAGGCCGGGACAGGGGACGGAGCGTCCCTACGAGCAGTACTTC
CDR3: CASRPGQGTERPYEQYF

D: TRBD1
J: TRBJ1-6
V: TRBV7-9
size: few
DNA: TGTGCCAGCAGCTTAGTTGGGACAGGGGACTATAATTCACCCCTCCACTTT
CDR3: CASSLVGTGDYNSPLHF

D: TRBD2
J: TRBJ2-3
V: TRBV5-6
size: once
DNA: TGTGCCAGCAGCGCCCGACCTAGCGGGAGTTTAGATACGCAGTATTTT
CDR3: CASSARPSGSLDTQYF

D: NA
J: TRBJ1-4
V: TRBV11-2
size: NA
DNA: TGTGCCAGCAAGCGCGCCGACCGGGCTAATGAAAAACTGTTTTTT
CDR3: CASKRADRANEKLFF

D: TRBD2
J: TRBJ2-2
V: TRBV10-3
size: NA
DNA: TGTGCCATCACCCCGACTAGCGGAGTCAACACCGGGGAGCTGTTTTTT
CDR3: CAITPTSGVNTGELFF

D: NA
J: TRBJ2-6
V: TRBV5-5
size: NA
DNA: TGTGCCAGCGTTTGGTGTGTCTCGCACAAAGTCGGGACTTTC
CDR3: CASVWCVSHKVGTF

D: TRBD1
J: TRBJ2-7
V: TRBV10-3
size: NA
DNA: TGTGCCATCAGTGATCCCGGGACAGGGTGGTACGAGCAGTACTTC
CDR3: CAISDPGTGWYEQYF

D: NA
J: TRBJ1-5
V: TRBV4-1
size: NA
DNA: TGCGCCAGCAGCCAAGGGCGAACAGGCAATCAGCCCCAGCATTTT
CDR3: CASSQGRTGNQPQHF

D: NA
J: TRBJ1-5
V: TRBV10-1
size: NA
DNA: TGCGCCAGCAGTGAGTCCCCGGATCAGCCCCAGCATTTT
CDR3: CASSESPDQPQHF

D: TRBD1
J: TRBJ2-5
V: TRBV6-5
size: once
DNA: TGTGCCAGCAGTTACTCGATCGGACAGGGGGCTGAGACCCAGTACTTC
CDR3: CASSYSIGQGAETQYF

D: NA
J: TRBJ2-5
V: TRBV11-3
size: NA
DNA: TGTGCCAGCAGCTTAGACTCTTCGAACCAAGAGACCCAGTACTTC
CDR3: CASSLDSSNQETQYF

D: NA
J: TRBJ1-4
V: TRBV19
size: NA
DNA: TGTGCCAGTAGAACGGGGGCAGGGGAAAAACTGTTTTTT
CDR3: CASRTGAGEKLFF

D: TRBD1
J: TRBJ2-1
V: TRBV4-1
size: NA
DNA: TGCGCCAGCAGCCAACCAGGACAGGGATGGTTGAAAAATGAGCAGTTCTTC
CDR3: CASSQPGQGWLKNEQFF

D: NA
J: TRBJ2-3
V: TRBV6-1
size: NA
DNA: TGTGCCAGCAGTGAGGGGGGAGCCGCAGATACGCAGTATTTT
CDR3: CASSEGGAADTQYF

D: NA
J: TRBJ2-3
V: TRBV5-6
size: NA
DNA: TGTGCCAGCAGCTTGTGGGGGCTCGGCACAGATACGCAGTATTTT
CDR3: CASSLWGLGTDTQYF

D: NA
J: TRBJ1-4
V: TRBV27
size: NA
DNA: TGTGCCAGCAGCTCCTTGCAGCAAACTAATGAAAAACTGTTTTTT
CDR3: CASSSLQQTNEKLFF

D: NA
J: TRBJ2-7
V: TRBV19
size: NA
DNA: TGTGCCAGTAGTATAGTACCAGGGCGTACCGACTACGAGCAGTACTTC
CDR3: CASSIVPGRTDYEQYF

D: NA
J: TRBJ1-5
V: TRBV28
size: NA
DNA: TGTGCCAGCAGTTTAGGGAGGGGTCCCAATCAGCCCCAGCATTTT
CDR3: CASSLGRGPNQPQHF